The 9 T cell receptor beta chains below come from one sample, sequenced in a study of blood T cells in healthy people across ages. Alongside a J-beta primer mix, a sample-barcoded 5' primer served in a second PCR lasting about 7 to 12 cycles. TCRdb called the 5' RACE reads again in MiXCR, with one record for every CDR3 protein. The sample contains some 860,000 distinct CDR3 sequences, roughly three fifths of which appear only once. The sequenced sample consisted of blood. These TCRs come from a man aged 40-50 years in good health.

The chain uses TRBV12-3 or TRBV12-4 and TRBJ2-1; no firm D call. The CDR3 covers 14 residues. Trimming pared 7 bases from V and 5 bases from J, leaving 15 bases between. For the CDR3, the DNA is TGTGCCAGCATTCTCGTCGGACGCCACAATGAGCAGTTCTTC. This sequence encodes CASILVGRHNEQFF.

The CDR3, as DNA: TGCGCCAGCAGCTTAACACAGGGGGCCGGGGAGCTGTTTTTT. Protein: CASSLTQGAGELFF. The V gene is TRBV5-1, the J gene TRBJ2-2; TRBD1 agrees at 8 bases. The CDR3 is 14 residues long. CDR1 and CDR2 from the germline V gene are SGHRS and YFSETQ. The trim removed 2 bases at V and 6 bases at J, leaving 3 bases unmatched.

This CDR3 reads CASSFGGGFYNEQFF. In nucleotides, the CDR3 is TGTGCCAGCAGCTTCGGGGGGGGCTTCTACAATGAGCAGTTCTTC. The rearrangement uses TRBV11-2 and TRBJ2-1; 8 bases map to TRBD2. The CDR3 covers 15 residues. J was trimmed by 3 bases and V by 3 bases; bases with no gene match: 4. Germline V CDR1 and CDR2: SGHAT, FQNNGV. The full variable domain, its missing parts supplied by reference TRBV11-2 and TRBJ2-1, is EAGVAQSPRYKIIEKRQSVAFWCNPISGHATLYWYQQILGQGPKLLIQFQNNGVVDDSQLPKDRFSAERLKGVDSTLKIQPAKLEDSAVYLCASSFGGGFYNEQFFGPGTRLTVL.

In nucleotides, the CDR3 is TGTGCCAGCAGTTTCATTTTTGGGACACCCGGTCACGAGCAGTACTTC. This gives the protein CASSFIFGTPGHEQYF. The rearrangement uses TRBV27 and TRBJ2-7; a weak D match, TRBD1 (6 bases). V lost 3 bases and J 5 bases, leaving 20 bases between the germline ends. Germline CDR1 and CDR2: MNHEY and SMNVEV (reference sequence). This CDR3 has 16 residues.

The V gene is TRBV29-1, the J gene TRBJ2-1, with D hard to call. Trimming left V 6 bases short and J 9 bases short, with 9 bases between. Germline CDR1 is SQVTM and CDR2 is ANQGSEA. This CDR3 is built from 10 residues. CDR3 sequence (DNA): TGCAGCGTAGCCAGCGCTGAGCAGTTCTTC. Translating gives CSVASAEQFF.

The CDR3 sequence is CASSLEKVAYNEQFF. The CDR3 DNA sequence: TGCGCCAGCAGCTTGGAGAAAGTCGCTTACAATGAGCAGTTCTTC. The chain recombines TRBV5-1 with TRBJ2-1; D unclear. The CDR3 loop spans 15 amino acids. Per germline, CDR1 SGHRS and CDR2 YFSETQ. V lost 0 bases to trimming and J lost 4 bases, with 11 bases between them.

The chain joins TRBV4-2 to TRBJ2-1; D assignment may be TRBD1 or TRBD2 (6 bases each). CDR3 size: 14 residues. CDR1 LGHNA and CDR2 YNFKEQ come from the germline V gene. The V and J ends lost 4 bases and 5 bases respectively, with 12 bases between them. CDR3 in DNA: TGTGCCAGCAGCCCCTGGGGGGCCGACAATGAGCAGTTCTTC. Translated, it gives CASSPWGADNEQFF.

V usage is TRBV20-1 and J usage is TRBJ2-7; D is unclear. Near its end, the DNA agrees better with TRBJ2-5, so the J call may be wrong. In germline, CDR1 is DFQATT, CDR2 SNEGSKA (reference sequence). The CDR3 loop spans 14 amino acids. Here the CDR3 reads CSARDFRALETQYF. In nucleotides, the CDR3 is TGCAGTGCTAGAGATTTTAGGGCCCTGGAGACCCAGTACTTC.

This CDR3 is CASSYRWTGAYTGELFF. CDR3 nucleotide sequence: TGTGCCAGCAGTTACAGATGGACAGGGGCCTACACCGGGGAGCTGTTTTTT. The chain recombines TRBV6-5 with TRBJ2-2, with 9 positions matching TRBD1. CDR1 and CDR2 (germline): MNHEY, SVGAGI. Germline trimming cut 2 bases from V and 3 bases from J; bases unmatched to any gene: 7. The CDR3 has 17 residues.